This TCR beta chain was captured in a study of PD-1 blockade in classical Hodgkin lymphoma. V shed 4 bases and J shed 4 bases, with 17 bases lying between them. The CDR3 totals 15 residues. Germline CDR1 is SGHRS and CDR2 is YFSETQ. Clones were sequenced by immunoSEQ multiplex PCR, and TCRdb holds only the in-frame ones, with some missing. The sample carries over 80,000 clones, around 80% recorded once. This clone was observed a single time. The time point denotes: cycle 4 day 1 (C4D1), after less than 7 weeks of nivolumab. There was relapse after autologous stem cell transplantation in every patient, and there was variation in brentuximab vedotin exposure.

Sequencing was performed on peripheral blood mononuclear cells (PBMCs), taken before the fourth cycle of nivolumab. This chain joins TRBV5-1 and TRBJ1-1, with D possibly matching TRBD1 (6 bases). The clonotype comes from a human donor with classical Hodgkin lymphoma. The CDR3 reads CASSRTVAGSTEAFF. In nucleotides, the CDR3 is TGCGCCAGCAGCCGGACAGTCGCGGGTAGCACTGAAGCTTTCTTT.